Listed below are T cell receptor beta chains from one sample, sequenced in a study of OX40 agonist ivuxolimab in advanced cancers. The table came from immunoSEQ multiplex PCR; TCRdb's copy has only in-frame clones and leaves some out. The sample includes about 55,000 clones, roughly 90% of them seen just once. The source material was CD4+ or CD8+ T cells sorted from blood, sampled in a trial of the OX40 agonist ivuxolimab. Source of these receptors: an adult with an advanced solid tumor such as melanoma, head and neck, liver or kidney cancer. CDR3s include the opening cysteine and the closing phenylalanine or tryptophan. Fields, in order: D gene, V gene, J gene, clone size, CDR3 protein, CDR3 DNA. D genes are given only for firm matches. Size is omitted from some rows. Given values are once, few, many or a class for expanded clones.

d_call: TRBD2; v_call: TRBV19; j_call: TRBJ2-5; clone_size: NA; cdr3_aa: CASSIAGTSGSPPRETQYF; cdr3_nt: TGTGCCAGTAGTATAGCCGGGACTAGCGGGAGTCCCCCCCGAGAGACCCAGTACTTC
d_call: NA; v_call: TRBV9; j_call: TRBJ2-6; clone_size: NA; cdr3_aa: CASSVGGTGANVLTF; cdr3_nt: TGTGCCAGCAGCGTCGGGGGCACTGGGGCCAACGTCCTGACTTTC
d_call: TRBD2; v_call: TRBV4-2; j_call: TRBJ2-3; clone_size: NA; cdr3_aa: CASSQERGASGVPLTDTQYF; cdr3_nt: TGTGCCAGCAGCCAAGAGAGGGGGGCTAGCGGGGTCCCCCTCACAGATACGCAGTATTTT
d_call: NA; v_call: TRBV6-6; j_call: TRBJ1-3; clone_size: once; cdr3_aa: CASLDISGNTIYF; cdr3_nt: TGTGCCAGCCTCGATATCTCTGGAAACACCATATATTTT
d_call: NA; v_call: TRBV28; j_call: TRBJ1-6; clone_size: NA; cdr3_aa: CASTDSRGANSPLHF; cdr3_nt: TGTGCCAGCACCGATTCAAGGGGGGCCAATTCACCCCTCCACTTT
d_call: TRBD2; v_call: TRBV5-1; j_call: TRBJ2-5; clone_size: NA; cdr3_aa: CASTRGAGGGETQYF; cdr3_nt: TGCGCCAGCACGCGGGGAGCGGGGGGAGGAGAGACCCAGTACTTC
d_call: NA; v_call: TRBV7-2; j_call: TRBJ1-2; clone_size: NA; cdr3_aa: CASSLGQGRGNYGYTF; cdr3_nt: TGTGCCAGCAGCTTAGGGCAGGGGAGGGGTAACTATGGCTACACCTTC
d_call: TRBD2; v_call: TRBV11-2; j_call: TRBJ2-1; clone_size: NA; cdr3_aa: CASSLDGKLAGGPRGHEQFF; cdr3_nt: TGTGCCAGCAGCTTAGATGGAAAACTAGCGGGAGGGCCCAGGGGTCATGAGCAGTTCTTC
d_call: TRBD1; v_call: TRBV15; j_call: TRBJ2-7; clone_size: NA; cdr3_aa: CATGDRVTYEQYF; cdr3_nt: TGTGCCACCGGGGACAGGGTTACCTACGAGCAGTACTTC
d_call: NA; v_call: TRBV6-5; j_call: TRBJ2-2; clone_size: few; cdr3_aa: CASRTLTGELFF; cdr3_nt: TGTGCCAGCAGAACCCTCACCGGGGAGCTGTTTTTT
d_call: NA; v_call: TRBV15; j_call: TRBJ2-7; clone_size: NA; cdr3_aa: CATSREPGTYEQYF; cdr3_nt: TGTGCCACCAGCAGAGAGCCCGGAACCTACGAGCAGTACTTC
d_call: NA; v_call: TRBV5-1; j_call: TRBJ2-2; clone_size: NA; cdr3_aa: CASSLGGGTGELFF; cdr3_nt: TGCGCCAGCAGCTTGGGGGGCGGCACCGGGGAGCTGTTTTTT
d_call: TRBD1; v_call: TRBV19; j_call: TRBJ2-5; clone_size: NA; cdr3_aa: CASSISGTGGGKTQYF; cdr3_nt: TGTGCCAGTAGCATATCCGGGACAGGGGGCGGGAAGACCCAGTACTTC
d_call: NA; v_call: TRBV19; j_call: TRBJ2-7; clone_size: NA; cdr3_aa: CASSIEAGASGYYEQYF; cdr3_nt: TGTGCCAGTAGTATAGAGGCAGGGGCGAGCGGATACTACGAGCAGTACTTC
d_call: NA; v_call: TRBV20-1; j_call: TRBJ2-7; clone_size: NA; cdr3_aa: CSVRGPYEQYF; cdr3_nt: TGCAGTGTCCGGGGCCCCTACGAGCAGTACTTC
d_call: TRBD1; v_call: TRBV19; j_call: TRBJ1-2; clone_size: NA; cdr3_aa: CASSRQGLNYGYTF; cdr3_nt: TGTGCCAGTAGTAGACAGGGACTTAACTATGGCTACACCTTC
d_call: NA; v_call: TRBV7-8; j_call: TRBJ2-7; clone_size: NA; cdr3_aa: CASSCRVGGKGIGCYEQYF; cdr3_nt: TGTGCCAGCTCTTGCCGGGTTGGGGGGAAAGGGATCGGTTGCTACGAGCAGTACTTC
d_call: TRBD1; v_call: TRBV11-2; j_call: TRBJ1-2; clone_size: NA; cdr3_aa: CASSHFPGQNYGYTF; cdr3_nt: TGTGCCAGCAGTCACTTTCCGGGACAGAACTATGGCTACACCTTC
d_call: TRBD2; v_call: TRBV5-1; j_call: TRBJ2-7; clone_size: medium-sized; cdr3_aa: CASTPDGLAGYEQYF; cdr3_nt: TGCGCCAGCACCCCCGACGGGCTAGCGGGATACGAGCAGTACTTC
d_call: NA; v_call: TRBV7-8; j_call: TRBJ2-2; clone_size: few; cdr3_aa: CASSLVSAYTGELFF; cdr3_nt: TGTGCCAGCAGCTTAGTTTCCGCTTACACCGGGGAGCTGTTTTTT
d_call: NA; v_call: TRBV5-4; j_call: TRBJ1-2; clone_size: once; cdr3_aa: CASSADRQDYGYTF; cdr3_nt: TGTGCCAGCAGCGCCGACAGGCAAGACTATGGCTACACCTTC
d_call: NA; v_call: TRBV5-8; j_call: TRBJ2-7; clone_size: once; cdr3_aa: CASSLVWDHEQYF; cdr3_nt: TGTGCCAGCAGCTTGGTGTGGGACCACGAGCAGTACTTC
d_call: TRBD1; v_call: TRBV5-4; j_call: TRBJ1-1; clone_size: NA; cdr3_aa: CASSLDRGNTEAFF; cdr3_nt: TGTGCCAGCAGCCTCGACAGGGGGAACACTGAAGCTTTCTTT
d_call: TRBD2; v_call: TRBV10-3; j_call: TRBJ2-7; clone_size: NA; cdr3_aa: CAIRKGTSGRDEQYF; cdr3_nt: TGTGCCATCAGGAAAGGGACTAGCGGGAGGGACGAGCAGTACTTC
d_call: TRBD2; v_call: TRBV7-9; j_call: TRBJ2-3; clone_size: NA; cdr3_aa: CASRLGLAGGPSTDTQYF; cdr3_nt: TGTGCCAGCAGACTAGGACTAGCGGGAGGTCCTAGCACAGATACGCAGTATTTT
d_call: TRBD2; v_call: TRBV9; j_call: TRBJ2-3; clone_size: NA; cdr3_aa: CASSVGISGLAVLSDTQYF; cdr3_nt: TGTGCCAGCAGCGTAGGAATCAGCGGGCTAGCGGTACTTTCAGATACGCAGTATTTT
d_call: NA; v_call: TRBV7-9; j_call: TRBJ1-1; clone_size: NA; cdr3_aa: CASSPGTTNTEAFF; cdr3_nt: TGTGCCAGCAGCCCCGGGACAACGAACACTGAAGCTTTCTTT
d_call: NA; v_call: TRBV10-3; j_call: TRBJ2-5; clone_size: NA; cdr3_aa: CAISVGRAQETQYF; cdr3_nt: TGTGCCATCAGTGTTGGACGGGCGCAAGAGACCCAGTACTTC
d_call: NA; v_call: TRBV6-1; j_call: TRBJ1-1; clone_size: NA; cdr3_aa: CASARAEAFF; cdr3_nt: TGTGCCAGCGCGAGGGCTGAAGCTTTCTTT
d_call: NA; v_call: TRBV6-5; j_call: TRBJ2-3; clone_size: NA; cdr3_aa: CASSYYRAEDTQYF; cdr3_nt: TGTGCCAGCAGTTACTACAGGGCCGAAGATACGCAGTATTTT
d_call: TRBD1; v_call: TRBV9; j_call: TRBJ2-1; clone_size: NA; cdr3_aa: CASSVQGAIGNEQFF; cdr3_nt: TGTGCCAGCAGCGTACAGGGGGCAATTGGCAATGAGCAGTTCTTC
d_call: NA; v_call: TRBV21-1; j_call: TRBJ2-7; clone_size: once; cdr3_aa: CASSFQGRDEQYF; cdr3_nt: TGTGCCAGCAGCTTCCAGGGACGGGACGAGCAGTACTTC
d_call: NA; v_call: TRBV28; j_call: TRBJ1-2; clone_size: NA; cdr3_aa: CASSLIQGGYGYTF; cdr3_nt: TGTGCCAGCAGTTTAATCCAGGGAGGGTATGGCTACACCTTC